The 4 T cell receptor beta chains presented below share a single source sample, sequenced in a study of lymphopenia after photon versus proton radiotherapy. Clones were sequenced by immunoSEQ multiplex PCR, and TCRdb holds only the in-frame ones, with some missing. The table records 70,000 or so clones, approximately 91% of them present only once. The material sequenced was peripheral blood, taken from a patient treated with photon-based radiotherapy. Receptors were obtained from a woman aged 70-85 years with pancreatic cancer.

The chain's CDR3 is CASSDRGHTGELFF. The CDR3 DNA follows: TGTGCCAGCTCAGACAGGGGGCATACCGGGGAGCTGTTTTTT. The chain links TRBV19 to TRBJ2-2; 10 bases map to TRBD1. The CDR3 has 14 residues. Trimming took 9 bases from V and 5 from J; bases not matched to a gene: 6. The germline V gene has CDR1 LNHDA and CDR2 SQIVND (reference sequence).

The chain couples TRBV2 to TRBJ1-1; D unclear. V lost 8 bases and J lost 2, with 12 bases in between. CDR3 length: 13 amino acids. CDR1 and CDR2 (germline): SNHLY, FYNNEI. CDR3 sequence reads: CASLPNPNTEAFF. CDR3 bases: TGTGCCAGCTTGCCCAACCCCAACACTGAAGCTTTCTTT.

The J gene is TRBJ1-5, the V gene TRBV28, with 10 nucleotides matching TRBD1. Per germline, CDR1 MDHEN and CDR2 SYDVKM. V dropped 4 bases and J dropped 1; count of bases not matched to a gene: 7. This CDR3 is 17 amino acids long. For the CDR3, the DNA is TGTGCCAGCAGTTACCGACAGGGGGCTGGGAGCAATCAGCCCCAGCATTTT. This translates into CASSYRQGAGSNQPQHF.

The J gene is TRBJ1-2, the V gene TRBV4-3, with no clear D. CDR3 length: 13 residues. Germline CDR1 is LGHNA and CDR2 is YSLEER. The V gene lost 0 bases and the J gene lost 7 bases, with 9 bases spanning the gap. CDR3 sequence (DNA): TGCGCCAGCAGCCAAGATGAACTCGCTGGCTACACCTTC. It specifies CASSQDELAGYTF.